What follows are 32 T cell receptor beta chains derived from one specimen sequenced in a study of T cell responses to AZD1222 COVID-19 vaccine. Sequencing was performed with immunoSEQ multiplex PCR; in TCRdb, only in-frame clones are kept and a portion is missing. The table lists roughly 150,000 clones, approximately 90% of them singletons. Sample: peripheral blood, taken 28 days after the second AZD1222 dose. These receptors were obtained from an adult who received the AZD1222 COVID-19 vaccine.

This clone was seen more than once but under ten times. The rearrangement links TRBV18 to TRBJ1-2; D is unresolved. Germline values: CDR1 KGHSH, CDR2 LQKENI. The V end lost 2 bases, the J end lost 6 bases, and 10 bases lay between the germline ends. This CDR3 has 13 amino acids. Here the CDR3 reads CASSPGTRDGYTF. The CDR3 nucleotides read TGTGCCAGCTCACCAGGTACCCGGGATGGCTACACCTTC.

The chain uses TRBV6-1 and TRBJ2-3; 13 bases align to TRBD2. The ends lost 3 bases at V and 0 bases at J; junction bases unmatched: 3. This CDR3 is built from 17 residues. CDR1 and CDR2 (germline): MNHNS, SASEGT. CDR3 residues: CASSEETSGGSTDTQYF. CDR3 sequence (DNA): TGTGCCAGCAGTGAGGAGACTAGCGGGGGGAGCACAGATACGCAGTATTTT.

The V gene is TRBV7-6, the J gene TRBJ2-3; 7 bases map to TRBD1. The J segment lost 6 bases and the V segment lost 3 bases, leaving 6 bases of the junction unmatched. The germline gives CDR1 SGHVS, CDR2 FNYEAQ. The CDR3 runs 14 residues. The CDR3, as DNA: TGTGCCAGCAGCTTGACAGGGCCTCAGGATACGCAGTATTTT. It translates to CASSLTGPQDTQYF.

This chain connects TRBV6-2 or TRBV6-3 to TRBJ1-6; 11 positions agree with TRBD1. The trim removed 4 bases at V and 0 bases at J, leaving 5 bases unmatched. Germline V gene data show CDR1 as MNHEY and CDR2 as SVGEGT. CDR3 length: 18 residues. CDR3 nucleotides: TGTGCCAGCAGTTCCGGGACAGGGGGATTCTCCTATAATTCACCCCTCCACTTT. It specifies CASSSGTGGFSYNSPLHF.

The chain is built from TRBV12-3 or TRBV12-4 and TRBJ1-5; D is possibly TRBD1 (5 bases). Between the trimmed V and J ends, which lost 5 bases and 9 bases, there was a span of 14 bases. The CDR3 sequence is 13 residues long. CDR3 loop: CASSTGRGSPQHF. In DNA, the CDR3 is TGTGCCAGCAGTACCGGGAGGGGATCGCCCCAGCATTTT.

The CDR3 spells CSVSGTLNTEAFF. In DNA, the CDR3 is TGCAGCGTTTCAGGGACCTTGAACACTGAAGCTTTCTTT. The V and J genes are TRBV29-1 and TRBJ1-1; TRBD1 is a possible D gene (5 bases). The CDR3 loop spans 13 amino acids. Deletions cut 5 bases from V and 0 bases from J, with 10 bases between. Germline V gene sequence: CDR1 SQVTM, CDR2 ANQGSEA.

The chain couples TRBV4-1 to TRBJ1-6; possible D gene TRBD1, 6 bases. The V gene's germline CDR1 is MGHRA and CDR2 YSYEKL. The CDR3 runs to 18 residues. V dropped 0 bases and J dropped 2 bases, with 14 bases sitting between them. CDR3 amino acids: CASSQDFAGVTYNSPLHF. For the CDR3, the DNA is TGCGCCAGCAGCCAAGATTTCGCAGGGGTGACCTATAATTCACCCCTCCACTTT.

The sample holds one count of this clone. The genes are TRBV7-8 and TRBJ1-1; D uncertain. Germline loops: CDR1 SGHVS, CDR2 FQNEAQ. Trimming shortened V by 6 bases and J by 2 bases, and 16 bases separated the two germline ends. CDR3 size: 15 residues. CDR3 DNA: TGTGCCAGCAGTCCACCTCGGACGGGTAACACTGAAGCTTTCTTT. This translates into CASSPPRTGNTEAFF.

CDR3 amino acids: CAERTGFGYTF. For the CDR3, the DNA is TGTGCAGAAAGGACAGGGTTTGGCTACACCTTC. This chain connects TRBV6-5 to TRBJ1-2; 8 bases fit TRBD1. CDR3 length equals 11 residues. Germline loops: CDR1 MNHEY, CDR2 SVGAGI.

CDR3 loop: CASSDGLGGGEAFF. CDR3 in DNA: TGTGCCAGCAGTGACGGGCTAGGGGGCGGTGAAGCTTTCTTT. The chain is built from TRBV2 and TRBJ1-1; the match to TRBD1 covers 7 bases. Germline V gene lookup returns CDR1 SNHLY and CDR2 FYNNEI. The CDR3 covers 14 residues. V was pared by 3 bases and J by 7 bases, with 8 bases of the junction left unmatched.

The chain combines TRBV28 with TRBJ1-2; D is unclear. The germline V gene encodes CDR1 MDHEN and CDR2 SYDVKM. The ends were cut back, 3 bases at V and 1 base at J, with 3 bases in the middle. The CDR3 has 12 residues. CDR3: CASSFGNYGYTF. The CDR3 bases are TGTGCCAGCAGTTTTGGTAACTATGGCTACACCTTC.

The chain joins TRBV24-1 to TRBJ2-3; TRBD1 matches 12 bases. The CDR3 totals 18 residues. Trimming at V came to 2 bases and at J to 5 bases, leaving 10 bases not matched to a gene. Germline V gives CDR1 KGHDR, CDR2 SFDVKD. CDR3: CATSDSATGTGGLDTQYF. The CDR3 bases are TGTGCCACCAGTGATTCCGCCACCGGGACAGGGGGCTTAGATACGCAGTATTTT.

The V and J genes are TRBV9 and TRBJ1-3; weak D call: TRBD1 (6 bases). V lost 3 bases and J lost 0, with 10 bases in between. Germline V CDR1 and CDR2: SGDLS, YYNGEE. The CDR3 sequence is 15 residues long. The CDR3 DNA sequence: TGTGCCAGCAGCGCTGTAGGGGGCTCTGGAAACACCATATATTTT. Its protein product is CASSAVGGSGNTIYF.

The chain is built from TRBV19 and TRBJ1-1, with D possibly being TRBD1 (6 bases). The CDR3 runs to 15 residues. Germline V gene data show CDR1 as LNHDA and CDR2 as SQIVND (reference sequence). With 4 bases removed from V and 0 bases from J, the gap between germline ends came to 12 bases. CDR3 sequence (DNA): TGTGCCAGTAGTACACCCGGGACATTGAACACTGAAGCTTTCTTT. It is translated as CASSTPGTLNTEAFF.

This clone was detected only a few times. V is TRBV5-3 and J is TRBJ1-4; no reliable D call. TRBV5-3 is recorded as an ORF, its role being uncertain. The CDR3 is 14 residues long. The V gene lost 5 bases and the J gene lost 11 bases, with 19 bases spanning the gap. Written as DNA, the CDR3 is TGTGCCAGAAGACTCGATGGGAGGCGTTCTAAACTGTTTTTT. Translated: CARRLDGRRSKLFF.

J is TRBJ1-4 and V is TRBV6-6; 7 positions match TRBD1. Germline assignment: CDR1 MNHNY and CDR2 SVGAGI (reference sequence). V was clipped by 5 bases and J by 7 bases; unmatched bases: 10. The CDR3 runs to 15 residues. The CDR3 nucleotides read TGTGCCAGCAGTCCTTGGCAGGGGGGTACTGAAAAACTGTTTTTT. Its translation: CASSPWQGGTEKLFF.

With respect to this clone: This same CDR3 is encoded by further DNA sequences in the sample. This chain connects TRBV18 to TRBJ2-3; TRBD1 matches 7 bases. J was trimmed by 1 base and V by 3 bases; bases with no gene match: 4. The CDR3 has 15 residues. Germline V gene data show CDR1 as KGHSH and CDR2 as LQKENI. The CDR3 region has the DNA TGTGCCAGCTCACCCCTACAGGGGCGCACAGATACGCAGTATTTT. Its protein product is CASSPLQGRTDTQYF.

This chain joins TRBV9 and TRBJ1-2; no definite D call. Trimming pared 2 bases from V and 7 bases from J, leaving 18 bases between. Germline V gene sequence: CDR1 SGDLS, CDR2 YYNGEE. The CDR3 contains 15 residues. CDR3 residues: CASSVHLEGSGGYTF. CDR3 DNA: TGTGCCAGCAGCGTCCATTTGGAAGGGTCGGGTGGCTACACCTTC.

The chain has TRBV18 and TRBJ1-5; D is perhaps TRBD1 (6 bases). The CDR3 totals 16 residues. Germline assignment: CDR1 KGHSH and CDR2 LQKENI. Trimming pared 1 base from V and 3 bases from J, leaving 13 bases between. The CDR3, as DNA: TGTGCCAGCTCACCACGAGGGGGGGGCACCAATCAGCCCCAGCATTTT. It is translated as CASSPRGGGTNQPQHF.

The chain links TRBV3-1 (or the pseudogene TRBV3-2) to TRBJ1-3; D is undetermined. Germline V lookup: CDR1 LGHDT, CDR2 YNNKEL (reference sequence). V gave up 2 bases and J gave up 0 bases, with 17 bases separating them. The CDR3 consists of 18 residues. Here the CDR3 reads CASSQRERRHSSGNTIYF. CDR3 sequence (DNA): TGTGCCAGCAGCCAACGAGAGAGGCGGCACAGCTCTGGAAACACCATATATTTT.

CDR3: CASSTGGHPNIQYF. The CDR3 DNA follows: TGTGCCAGTAGTACCGGGGGACACCCAAACATTCAGTACTTC. The rearrangement joins TRBV19 to TRBJ2-4, with D tentatively TRBD1 or TRBD2 (6 bases each). V lost 4 bases, J lost 6 bases, and 13 bases lay in between. Germline lookup yields CDR1 LNHDA and CDR2 SQIVND (reference sequence). The CDR3 is made up of 14 amino acids. The full variable domain, in which reference TRBV19 and TRBJ2-4 provide the parts outside the CDR3, is DGGITQSPKYLFRKEGQNVTLSCEQNLNHDAMYWYRQDPGQGLRLIYYSQIVNDFQKGDIAEGYSVSREKKESFPLTVTSAQKNPTAFYLCASSTGGHPNIQYFGAGTRLSVL.

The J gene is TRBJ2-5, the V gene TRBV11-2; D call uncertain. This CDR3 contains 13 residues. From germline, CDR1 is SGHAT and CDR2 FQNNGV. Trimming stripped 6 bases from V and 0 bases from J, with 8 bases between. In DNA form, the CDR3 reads TGTGCCAGCAGGTTGGAATACCAAGAGACCCAGTACTTC. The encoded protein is CASRLEYQETQYF.

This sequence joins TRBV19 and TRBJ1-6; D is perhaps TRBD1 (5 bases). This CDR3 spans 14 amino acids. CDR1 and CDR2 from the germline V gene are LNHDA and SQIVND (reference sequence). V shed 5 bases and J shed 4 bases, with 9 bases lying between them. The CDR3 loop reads CASSLGGYNSPLHF. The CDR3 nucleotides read TGTGCCAGTAGTCTTGGGGGTTATAATTCACCCCTCCACTTT. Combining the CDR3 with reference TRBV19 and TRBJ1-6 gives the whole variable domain DGGITQSPKYLFRKEGQNVTLSCEQNLNHDAMYWYRQDPGQGLRLIYYSQIVNDFQKGDIAEGYSVSREKKESFPLTVTSAQKNPTAFYLCASSLGGYNSPLHFGNGTRLTVT.

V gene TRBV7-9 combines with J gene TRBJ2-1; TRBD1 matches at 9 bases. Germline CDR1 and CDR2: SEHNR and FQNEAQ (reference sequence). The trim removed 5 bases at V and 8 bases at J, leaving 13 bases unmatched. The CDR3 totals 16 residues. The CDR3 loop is CASSPTGTGSGDEQFF. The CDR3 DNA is TGTGCCAGCAGCCCGACCGGGACAGGGTCGGGGGATGAGCAGTTCTTC.

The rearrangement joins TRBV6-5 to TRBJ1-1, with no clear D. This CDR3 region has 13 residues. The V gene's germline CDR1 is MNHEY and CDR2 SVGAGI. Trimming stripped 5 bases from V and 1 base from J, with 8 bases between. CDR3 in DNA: TGTGCCAGCAGTAAACAAAAGAACACTGAAGCTTTCTTT. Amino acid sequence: CASSKQKNTEAFF.

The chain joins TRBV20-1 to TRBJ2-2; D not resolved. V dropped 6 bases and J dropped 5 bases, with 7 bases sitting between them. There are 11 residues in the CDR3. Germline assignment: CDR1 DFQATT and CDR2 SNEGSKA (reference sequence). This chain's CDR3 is CSAPVTGELFF. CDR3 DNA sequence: TGCAGTGCACCCGTTACCGGGGAGCTGTTTTTT.

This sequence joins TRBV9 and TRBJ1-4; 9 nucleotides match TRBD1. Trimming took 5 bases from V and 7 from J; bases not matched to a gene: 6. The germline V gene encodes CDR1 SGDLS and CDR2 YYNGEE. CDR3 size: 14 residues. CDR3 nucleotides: TGTGCCAGCAGTGACGGGACAGGGAGTGAAAAACTGTTTTTT. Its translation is CASSDGTGSEKLFF.

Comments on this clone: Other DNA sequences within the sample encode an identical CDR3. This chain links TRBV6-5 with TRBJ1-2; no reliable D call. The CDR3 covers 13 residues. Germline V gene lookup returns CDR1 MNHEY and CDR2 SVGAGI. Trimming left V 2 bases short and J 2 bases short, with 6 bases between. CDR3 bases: TGTGCCAGCAGTTACGCTGACAACTATGGCTACACCTTC. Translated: CASSYADNYGYTF.

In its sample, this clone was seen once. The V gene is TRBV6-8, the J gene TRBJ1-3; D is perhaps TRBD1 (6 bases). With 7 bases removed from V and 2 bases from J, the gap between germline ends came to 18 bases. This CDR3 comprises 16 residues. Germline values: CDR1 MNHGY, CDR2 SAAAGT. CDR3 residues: CASTGFWGGPGNTIYF. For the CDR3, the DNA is TGTGCCAGCACGGGGTTTTGGGGGGGGCCTGGAAACACCATATATTTT.

CDR3 in amino acids: CASSLNREYNSPLHF. The CDR3, as DNA: TGTGCCAGCAGCTTAAACAGGGAATATAATTCACCCCTCCACTTT. V is TRBV7-9 and J is TRBJ1-6, with D possibly matching TRBD1 (6 bases). Between the trimmed V and J ends, which lost 2 bases and 4 bases, there was a span of 9 bases. This CDR3 region has 15 residues. Per germline, CDR1 SEHNR and CDR2 FQNEAQ (reference sequence).

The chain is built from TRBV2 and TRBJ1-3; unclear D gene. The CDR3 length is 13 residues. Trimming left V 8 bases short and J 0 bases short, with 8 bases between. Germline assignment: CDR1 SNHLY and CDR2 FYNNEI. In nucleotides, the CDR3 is TGTGCCAGCGGACTTAGCTCTGGAAACACCATATATTTT. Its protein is CASGLSSGNTIYF.

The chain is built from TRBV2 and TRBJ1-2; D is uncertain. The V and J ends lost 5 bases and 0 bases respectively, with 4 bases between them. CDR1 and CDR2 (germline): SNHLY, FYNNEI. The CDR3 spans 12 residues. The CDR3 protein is CASSNANYGYTF. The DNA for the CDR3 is TGTGCCAGCAGTAACGCTAACTATGGCTACACCTTC.